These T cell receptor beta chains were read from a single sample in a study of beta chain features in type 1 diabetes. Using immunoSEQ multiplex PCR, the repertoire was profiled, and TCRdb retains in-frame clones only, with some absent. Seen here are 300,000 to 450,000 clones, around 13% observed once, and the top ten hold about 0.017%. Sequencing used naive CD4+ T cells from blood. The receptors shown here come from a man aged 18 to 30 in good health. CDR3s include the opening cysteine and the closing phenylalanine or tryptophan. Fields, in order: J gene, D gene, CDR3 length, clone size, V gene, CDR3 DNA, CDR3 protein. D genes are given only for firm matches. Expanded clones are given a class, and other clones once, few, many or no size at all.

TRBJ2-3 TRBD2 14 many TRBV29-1 TGCAGCGTGTCAGCGGGAGGGAGCACAGATACGCAGTATTTT CSVSAGGSTDTQYF
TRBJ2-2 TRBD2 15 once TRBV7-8 TGTGCCAGCAGCTTATTTCGGGGGGGCACCGGGGAGCTGTTTTTT CASSLFRGGTGELFF
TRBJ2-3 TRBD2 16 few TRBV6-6 TGTGCCAGCAGTTACCCCAGCGGGAGTGGGACAGATACGCAGTATTTT CASSYPSGSGTDTQYF
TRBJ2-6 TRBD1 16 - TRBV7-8 TGTGCCAGCAGAGCGGACAGGGCCCCTGGGGCCAACGTCCTGACTTTC CASRADRAPGANVLTF
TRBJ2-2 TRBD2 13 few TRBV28 TGTGCCAGCATCGGGGGGGCAACCGGGGAGCTGTTTTTT CASIGGATGELFF
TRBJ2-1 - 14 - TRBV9 TGTGCCAGCAGCGTTGGGGCAGTCCACAATGAGCAGTTCTTC CASSVGAVHNEQFF
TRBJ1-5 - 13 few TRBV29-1 TGCAGCGTTATACAGGGCGGCAATCAGCCCCAGCATTTT CSVIQGGNQPQHF
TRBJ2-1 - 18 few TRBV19 TGTGCCAGTAGTATGAGTGGGAGAAGAGGGAGTAGCTACAATGAGCAGTTCTTC CASSMSGRRGSSYNEQFF
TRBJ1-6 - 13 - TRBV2 TGTGCCAGCAGTGAGGAGTATAATTCACCCCTCCACTTT CASSEEYNSPLHF
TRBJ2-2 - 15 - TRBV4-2 TGTGCCAGCAGCCAACCCGGGGTAGATACCGGGGAGCTGTTTTTT CASSQPGVDTGELFF
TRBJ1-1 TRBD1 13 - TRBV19 TGTGCCAGTATCGACAGGGGGAGAACTGAAGCTTTCTTT CASIDRGRTEAFF
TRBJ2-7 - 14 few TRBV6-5 TGTGCCAGCAACATAAGGCAGGGCTTCCACGAGCAGTACTTC CASNIRQGFHEQYF
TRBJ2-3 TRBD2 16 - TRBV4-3 TGCGCCAGCAGCCAACAATTAACTAGCGCTACAGATACGCAGTATTTT CASSQQLTSATDTQYF
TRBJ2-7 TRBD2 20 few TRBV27 TGTGCCAGCAGTTTAAAAGTCCGGACAGGTCGACTAGCGGGGCTCTACGAGCAGTACTTC CASSLKVRTGRLAGLYEQYF
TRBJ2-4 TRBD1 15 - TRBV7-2 TGTGCCAGGACCGACAGGGAACTAGCCAAAAACATTCAGTACTTC CARTDRELAKNIQYF
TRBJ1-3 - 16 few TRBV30 TGTGCCTGGAGTCATTCCTCCCGGGGGGACGGAAACACCATATATTTT CAWSHSSRGDGNTIYF
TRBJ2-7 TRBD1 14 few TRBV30 TGTGCCTGGAGTAAGCGGGACAGGGCATACGAGCAGTACTTC CAWSKRDRAYEQYF
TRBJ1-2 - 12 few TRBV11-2 TGTGCCAGCAGCTTTGAGATTGGGGCCTACACCTTC CASSFEIGAYTF
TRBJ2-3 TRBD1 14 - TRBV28 TGTGCCAGCAGTTCACTCGGACAGGGGGATACGCAGTATTTT CASSSLGQGDTQYF
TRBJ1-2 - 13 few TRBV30 TGTGCCTGGAGTGGGCAGGGTGGATATGGCTACACCTTC CAWSGQGGYGYTF
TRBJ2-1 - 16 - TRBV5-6 TGTGCCAGCAGCCCCCTGGACAGCGAAACCTACAATGAGCAGTTCTTC CASSPLDSETYNEQFF
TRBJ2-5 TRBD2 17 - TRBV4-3 TGCGCCAGCAGCCAAGACGGCGCGGGGGGGCTAGGGGAGACCCAGTACTTC CASSQDGAGGLGETQYF
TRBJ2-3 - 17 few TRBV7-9 TGTGCCAGCAGCCGATCGGGGCTAGCGAAAAGCACAGATACGCAGTATTTT CASSRSGLAKSTDTQYF
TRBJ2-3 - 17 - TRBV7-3 TGTGCCAGCTCACTAACGGGTTCCAGGGCGGGCACAGATACGCAGTATTTT CASSLTGSRAGTDTQYF
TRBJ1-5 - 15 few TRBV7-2 TGTGCCAGCAGCTTATGGGGAGGACTCTATCAGCCCCAGCATTTT CASSLWGGLYQPQHF
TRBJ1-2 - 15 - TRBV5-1 TGCGCCAGCAGCTTGGCCGGGAAAGGGAGTGGAGGCTACACCTTC CASSLAGKGSGGYTF
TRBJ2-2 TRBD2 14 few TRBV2 TGTGCCAGCAGACTAGCGGGAGGGACCGGGGAGCTGTTTTTT CASRLAGGTGELFF
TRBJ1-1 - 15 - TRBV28 TGTGCCAGCAGTCTATCCGGGGGACCGGGAACTGAAGCTTTCTTT CASSLSGGPGTEAFF
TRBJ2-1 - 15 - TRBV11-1 TGTGCCAGCAGCTTACAACAGGGAGAATGGGATGAGCAGTTCTTC CASSLQQGEWDEQFF
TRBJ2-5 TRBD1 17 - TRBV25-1 TGTGCCAGCAGTGAAGGCGGGACAGGGGGGATCCAAGAGACCCAGTACTTC CASSEGGTGGIQETQYF
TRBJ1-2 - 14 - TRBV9 TGTGCCAGCAGCGTAGGGGGGGAGAACTATGGCTACACCTTC CASSVGGENYGYTF
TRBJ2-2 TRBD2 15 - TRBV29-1 TGCAGCGTTGGACTAGCGGGAACGTACACCGGGGAGCTGTTTTTT CSVGLAGTYTGELFF